This T cell receptor beta chain was obtained from a study of early T cells in non-severe SARS-CoV-2 infection. Overall study: Unsorted whole blood bulk RNA was sequenced, with unpaired chains. The study, taken as a whole, reports: VDJdb-based annotation leaned toward anti-spike CD8 responses and missed private and CD4 specificities.

The CDR3 is 12 amino acids. Trimming cost V 6 bases and J 12 bases, with 12 bases left between them. This clonotype was counted a few times. The antigen is unknown. Unique molecular identifiers were added to individual cDNA molecules. MiXCR, applied by TCRdb to the 5' RACE reads, yields one record per CDR3 protein. The sample consists of 60,000 to 65,000 distinct CDR3 sequences, 12% of them appearing once. The rearrangement links TRBV12-3 or TRBV12-4 to TRBJ1-6, with D possibly matching TRBD1 (5 bases). This receptor was identified in an adult who was a healthcare worker with PCR-confirmed SARS-CoV-2 infection or an uninfected control (not recorded which). The specimen was whole blood. The CDR3 sequence: CASSLGTLPLHF. The CDR3 DNA is TGTGCCAGCAGCCTCGGGACCTTACCCCTCCACTTT.